This T cell receptor (beta chain) was observed in a study of cytomegalovirus exposure and HLA in healthy donors. The length of the CDR3 is 15 residues. Germline lookup yields CDR1 LGHNA and CDR2 YNFKEQ. With 0 bases removed from V and 0 bases from J, the gap between germline ends came to 6 bases. In the PCR, 60 Vbeta and 13 Jbeta primers were used. Some clones are missing from TCRdb's copy, which holds only in-frame ones; the method was immunoSEQ multiplex PCR. The sample shows under 150,000 clones, 75% to 90% of them seen only once. The clonotype originates from a male donor in good health and CMV-seronegative. The rearrangement joins TRBV4-2 to TRBJ1-3; D is uncertain. Sequenced sample: PBMCs. The chain's CDR3 is CASSQDPDSGNTIYF. The CDR3 region has the DNA TGTGCCAGCAGCCAAGATCCAGACTCTGGAAACACCATATATTTT.